This TCR beta chain is from a study of vaccination and CD4 T cells after COVID-19. Turning to the study itself: The convalescents, six males and four females, included two who were Hispanic. The post-COVID sampling time was a median about 98 days after diagnosis, ranging from 35 to 161. The authors used overlapping spike peptides from SARS-CoV-2, HCoV-NL63, HCoV-OC43 and HCoV-229E to stimulate cells.

This clonotype appeared a few times. Antigen specificity is unknown. Treatment denoted: approximately nine-day PBMC culture with coronavirus spike peptide pools or control peptides (ViraFEST assay). ViraFEST sequenced TCRs after peptide-pool expansion of antigen-specific T cells. The Oncomine TCR Beta short-read assay sequenced DNA from cultured CD4+ T cells. Via MiXCR, TCRdb re-called the PCR reads, giving one row per CDR3 protein. Here the sample spans some 16,000 distinct CDR3 sequences, 70% to 80% being singletons. The specimen sequenced was CD4+ T cells from blood, cultured in vitro. The receptor was isolated from a human donor who had recovered from COVID-19.

CDR3 sequence: CASNGTQGNRQPQHF. DNA for the CDR3: TGTGCCAGCAACGGGACCCAGGGAAATCGGCAGCCCCAGCATTTT. This sequence joins TRBV21-1 and TRBJ1-5; the table's D call, TRBD1, has no DNA check behind it. TRBV21-1 is designated a pseudogene. The CDR3 totals 15 residues.